Below are 8 T cell receptor beta chains sequenced from a single sample in a study of a mutant IDH1 vaccine in newly diagnosed glioma. Sequencing was performed with immunoSEQ multiplex PCR; in TCRdb, only in-frame clones are kept and a portion is missing. This table holds about 27,000 clones, roughly 93% found once. Time point described: baseline, week 1 (first vaccination visit). The treatment was: pre-vaccination baseline after standard-of-care therapy. The sample was PBMCs, taken from a glioma patient treated with radiotherapy, temozolomide or both. The origin of the receptors is a man in his forties or fifties with glioma.

The chain is built from TRBV5-6 and TRBJ2-1; 10 bases are shared with TRBD2. The germline V gene encodes CDR1 SGHDT and CDR2 YYEEEE. Trimming cost V 9 bases and J 6 bases; bases outside gene matches: 12. This CDR3 region has 15 residues. The CDR3 region is CATYQGLAGANEQFF. The CDR3 bases are TGTGCCACCTACCAGGGCCTAGCGGGAGCCAATGAGCAGTTCTTC.

In its sample, this clone was seen once. The rearrangement links TRBV7-6 to TRBJ2-2; 9 bases align to TRBD1. CDR3 length: 15 residues. Germline CDR1 is SGHVS and CDR2 is FNYEAQ. The J segment lost 3 bases and the V segment lost 5 bases, leaving 4 bases of the junction unmatched. The CDR3 loop is CASSRTGADTGELFF. CDR3 coding DNA: TGTGCCAGCAGCCGGACAGGGGCGGACACCGGGGAGCTGTTTTTT. Full variable domain (missing parts from reference TRBV7-6 and TRBJ2-2): GAGVSQSPRYKVTKRGQDVALRCDPISGHVSLYWYRQALGQGPEFLTYFNYEAQQDKSGLPNDRFSAERPEGSISTLTIQRTEQRDSAMYRCASSRTGADTGELFFGEGSRLTVL.

The chain links TRBV10-1 to TRBJ1-1; unclear D gene. Germline V CDR1 and CDR2: WNHNN, SYGVQD (reference sequence). Between the trimmed V and J ends, which lost 3 bases and 7 bases, there was a span of 6 bases. The CDR3 covers 11 residues. The DNA for the CDR3 is TGCGCCAGCAGTGAAGGGTTTGAAGCTTTCTTT. Translated, it gives CASSEGFEAFF.

The V and J genes are TRBV5-1 and TRBJ1-1; 9 bases are shared with TRBD1. CDR1 and CDR2 (germline): SGHRS, YFSETQ. Trimming at V came to 0 bases and at J to 7 bases, leaving 4 bases not matched to a gene. The CDR3 is 14 amino acids. The CDR3 region has the DNA TGCGCCAGCAGCTTGGGGGGACAGGGTAATGAAGCTTTCTTT. Translation gives CASSLGGQGNEAFF.

The chain recombines TRBV28 with TRBJ1-5; D is ambiguous. From germline, CDR1 is MDHEN and CDR2 SYDVKM. V lost 6 bases, J lost 3 bases, and 15 bases lay in between. CDR3 size: 15 residues. The CDR3 DNA sequence: TGTGCCAGCAGACCCCCCTTAGGAGACAATCAGCCCCAGCATTTT. Translation: CASRPPLGDNQPQHF.

The chain carries TRBV28 and TRBJ1-1, with D hard to call. The V gene's germline CDR1 is MDHEN and CDR2 SYDVKM. The V end lost 3 bases, the J end lost 3 bases, and 5 bases lay between the germline ends. This CDR3 is 12 amino acids long. DNA of the CDR3: TGTGCCAGCAGTTTGGAGCACACTGAAGCTTTCTTT. This translates into CASSLEHTEAFF.

The genes are TRBV10-1 and TRBJ2-7; 10 nucleotides agree with TRBD1. The germline CDR1 and CDR2 sequences are WNHNN and SYGVQD (reference sequence). The junction had 7 bases not matched to a gene; V was cut back by 4 bases and J by 1 base. This CDR3 contains 16 residues. The CDR3 nucleotides are TGCGCCAGCAGTGGGGTCCGGACAGGGGGATCCTACGAGCAGTACTTC. Translated, it gives CASSGVRTGGSYEQYF.

The genes are TRBV4-2 and TRBJ2-7; 11 bases are a match to TRBD2. The CDR3 consists of 16 residues. From germline, CDR1 is LGHNA and CDR2 YNFKEQ. V shed 2 bases, J shed 5 bases, and the junction held 8 bases outside the gene matches. The CDR3 DNA follows: TGTGCCAGCAGCCAAAGGGAGACTAGCGGGGTTAACGAGCAGTACTTC. The encoded protein is CASSQRETSGVNEQYF.